Listed below are T cell receptor beta chains from one sample, sequenced in a study of blood T cell repertoires in COVID-19. Only in-frame clones appear in the TCRdb table, and some are missing; sequencing was by immunoSEQ multiplex PCR. Of just over 60,000 clones in the sample, approximately 80% are singletons; the top ten hold about 20%. Sequencing was carried out using peripheral blood. The receptors were gathered from a woman aged 80 or over with active or convalescent COVID-19. Each CDR3 is given with its conserved first and last residue. The order of the fields is V gene, J gene, D gene, CDR3 protein, CDR3 DNA. D genes are given only for firm matches.

TRBV12-5	TRBJ1-1	-	CASALAGVTEAFF	TGTGCTAGTGCCTTGGCAGGGGTCACTGAAGCTTTCTTT
TRBV5-1	TRBJ2-1	-	CASSFKRDTRTYNEQFF	TGCGCCAGCAGCTTCAAGCGGGACACCCGTACCTACAATGAGCAGTTCTTC
TRBV5-1	TRBJ2-2	-	CASSLFRATNTGELFF	TGCGCCAGCAGCTTGTTCAGGGCGACGAACACCGGGGAGCTGTTTTTT
TRBV29-1	TRBJ1-6	-	CSVTDSYNSPLHF	TGCAGCGTTACAGACAGTTATAATTCACCCCTCCACTTT
TRBV5-1	TRBJ2-3	TRBD2	CASSLEPPAGGTSTDTQYF	TGCGCCAGCAGCTTGGAGCCCCCAGCGGGGGGAACTAGCACAGATACGCAGTATTTT
TRBV5-6	TRBJ1-2	-	CASSSGSGEYNYGYTF	TGTGCCAGCAGCTCGGGGTCAGGGGAATATAACTATGGCTACACCTTC
TRBV5-1	TRBJ2-1	TRBD2	CASSDGLAGAYSEQFF	TGCGCCAGCAGCGACGGACTAGCGGGGGCCTACAGTGAGCAGTTCTTC
TRBV10-3	TRBJ2-1	-	CASTREGGLYNEQFF	TGTGCCTCAACAAGGGAGGGGGGCCTCTACAATGAGCAGTTCTTC
TRBV6-5	TRBJ1-2	-	CASSRQGNYGYTF	TGTGCCAGCAGTCGGCAGGGTAACTATGGCTACACCTTC
TRBV6-6	TRBJ1-1	-	CASSYRADTEAFF	TGTGCCAGCAGTTACCGTGCGGACACTGAAGCTTTCTTT
TRBV19	TRBJ1-1	TRBD1	CATRTGDDSTEAFF	TGTGCCACCCGGACAGGGGACGATAGCACTGAAGCTTTCTTT
TRBV4-1	TRBJ2-1	-	CASSQASMYRNEQFF	TGCGCCAGCAGCCAAGCTTCGATGTATCGGAATGAGCAGTTCTTC
TRBV29-1	TRBJ1-2	TRBD1	CSVRGRNYGYTF	TGCAGCGTGAGGGGGCGAAACTATGGCTACACCTTC
TRBV5-6	TRBJ1-6	-	CASSSWVGQRDSPLHF	TGTGCCAGCAGCTCCTGGGTAGGGCAGAGGGATTCACCCCTCCACTTT
TRBV9	TRBJ1-1	-	CASNQEGLNTEAFF	TGTGCCAGCAACCAAGAGGGTCTGAACACTGAAGCTTTCTTT
TRBV5-1	TRBJ2-7	TRBD2	CASSFRLAGASGEQYF	TGCGCCAGCAGCTTCCGACTAGCGGGGGCCTCGGGTGAGCAGTACTTC
TRBV11-2	TRBJ2-1	TRBD2	CASSPRRRGGPRNEQFF	TGTGCCAGCAGCCCACGACGTCGCGGGGGGCCCCGGAATGAGCAGTTCTTC
TRBV3-1/TRBV3-2	TRBJ1-2	-	CASSPGRGIYGYTF	TGTGCCAGCAGCCCTGGAAGGGGAATTTATGGCTACACCTTC
TRBV19	TRBJ2-7	-	CASSIQVSYEQYF	TGTGCCAGTAGTATACAGGTTAGCTACGAGCAGTACTTC
TRBV2	TRBJ2-7	-	CASSGDFRREQYF	TGTGCCAGCAGTGGGGACTTCCGTCGGGAGCAGTACTTC
TRBV7-2	TRBJ2-2	TRBD2	CASSVRGGNTGELFF	TGTGCCAGCAGCGTGCGGGGGGGGAACACCGGGGAGCTGTTTTTT
TRBV7-3	TRBJ2-5	TRBD1	CASSLYRDRGTQYF	TGTGCCAGCAGCTTATATCGGGACAGGGGGACCCAGTACTTC